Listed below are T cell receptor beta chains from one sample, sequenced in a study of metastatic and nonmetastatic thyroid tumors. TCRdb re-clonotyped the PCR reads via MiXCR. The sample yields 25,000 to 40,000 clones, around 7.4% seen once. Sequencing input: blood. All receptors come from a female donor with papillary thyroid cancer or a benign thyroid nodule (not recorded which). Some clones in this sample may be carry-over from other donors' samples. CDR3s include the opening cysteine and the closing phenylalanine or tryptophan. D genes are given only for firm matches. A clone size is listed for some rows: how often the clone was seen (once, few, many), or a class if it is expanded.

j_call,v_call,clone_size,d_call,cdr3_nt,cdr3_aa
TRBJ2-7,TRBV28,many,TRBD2,TGTGCCAGCACCTCCCCCGCCGCGGGGGGCTCCTACGAGCAGTACTTC,CASTSPAAGGSYEQYF
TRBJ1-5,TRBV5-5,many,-,TGTGCCAGCAGCTTGGGACGGAACAATCAGCCCCAGCATTTT,CASSLGRNNQPQHF
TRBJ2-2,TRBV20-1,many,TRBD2,TGCAGTGCTTTCTACCCGACTAGCGGGAAGGCCGGGGAGCTGTTTTTT,CSAFYPTSGKAGELFF
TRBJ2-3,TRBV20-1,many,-,TGCAGTGCTAGGTCCCGGCGTTGGGATACGCAGTATTTT,CSARSRRWDTQYF
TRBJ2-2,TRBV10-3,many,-,TGTGCCATCATGGGGACACCTGGGGTACCCGGGGAGCTGTTTTTT,CAIMGTPGVPGELFF
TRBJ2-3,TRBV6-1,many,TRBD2,TGTGCCAGCAGTTATAGCGGGGGGCCGGGTCGCACAGATACGCAGTATTTT,CASSYSGGPGRTDTQYF
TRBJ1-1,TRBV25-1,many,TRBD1,TGTGCCAGCAGTCCTAGTGAGGGGGCAAAGGGAGGGAACACTGAAGCTTTCTTT,CASSPSEGAKGGNTEAFF
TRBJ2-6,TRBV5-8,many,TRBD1,TGTGCCAGCAGCGGGGACAGGGGGCTTGGGGCCAACGTCCTGACTTTC,CASSGDRGLGANVLTF
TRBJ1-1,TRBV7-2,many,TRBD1,TGTGCCAGCAGCCCGGGACAGGGGGGAGCTTTCTTT,CASSPGQGGAFF
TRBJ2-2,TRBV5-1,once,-,TGCGCCAGCAGTAAGGGCCTCTATCCCGGGGAGCTGTTTTTT,CASSKGLYPGELFF
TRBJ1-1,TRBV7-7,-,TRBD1,TGTGGCCTTCACCCGGGACAGGGGGAAACGTATGACACTGAAGCTTTCTTT,CGLHPGQGETYDTEAFF
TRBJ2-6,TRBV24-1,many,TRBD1,TGTGCCACCAGTGATGCTCTAAGACCGGGACAGACAGCCTCTGGGGCCAACGTCCTGACTTTC,CATSDALRPGQTASGANVLTF
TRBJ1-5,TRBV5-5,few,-,TGTGCCAGCAGCCAGAGCCCGTATAGCAATCAGCCCCAGCATTTT,CASSQSPYSNQPQHF
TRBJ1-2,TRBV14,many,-,TGTGCCAGCAGCCAAGTGGTCGGGGAGTATGGCTACACCTTC,CASSQVVGEYGYTF
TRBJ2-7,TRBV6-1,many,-,TGTGCCAGCAGTCTTTCACTTGGCTACGAGCAGTACTTC,CASSLSLGYEQYF
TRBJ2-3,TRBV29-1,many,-,TGCAGCGTTGTCGGATCTCCGAGAGATACGCAGTATTTT,CSVVGSPRDTQYF
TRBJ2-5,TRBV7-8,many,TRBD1,TGTGCCAGCAGCTCTGAACAGGGGTGGTTGGAGACCCAGTACTTC,CASSSEQGWLETQYF
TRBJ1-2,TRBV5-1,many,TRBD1,TGCGCCAGCAGCCTGGGGACAGCTAACTATGGCTACACCTTC,CASSLGTANYGYTF
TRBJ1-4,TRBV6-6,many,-,TGTGCCAGCAGTTACAGGGCGGGGGAAAAACTGTTTTTT,CASSYRAGEKLFF
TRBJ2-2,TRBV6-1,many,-,TGTGCCAGCAGACCCGACCGAAGCACCGGGGAGCTGTTTTTT,CASRPDRSTGELFF
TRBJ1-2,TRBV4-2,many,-,TGTGCCAGCAGCCAAGAAGTCGCAGGGGCTGGGTATGGCTACACCTTC,CASSQEVAGAGYGYTF
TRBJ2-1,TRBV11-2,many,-,TGTGCCAGCAGCTCAAGGGGGACAACCAACAATGAGCAGTTCTTC,CASSSRGTTNNEQFF
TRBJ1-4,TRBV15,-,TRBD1,TGTGCCACCAGCAGAGGACAGGGGGCAAACTCTGAAAAACTGTTTTTT,CATSRGQGANSEKLFF
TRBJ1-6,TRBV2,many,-,TGTGCCAGCAGTTTCGTACCAAACAATTCACCCCTCCACTTT,CASSFVPNNSPLHF
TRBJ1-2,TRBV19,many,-,TGTGCCAGTACCTCCACAGGGAAGCTCTCCTCGTTCTATGGCTACACCTTC,CASTSTGKLSSFYGYTF
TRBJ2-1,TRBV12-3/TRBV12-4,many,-,TGTGCCAGCAGTTTGGTCCCCCCCCCCGCGGGCGCTGAGCAGTTCTTC,CASSLVPPPAGAEQFF
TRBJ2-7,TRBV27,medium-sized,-,TGTGCCAGCAGTTTAGTAGTTGGGTCTGGCTACGAGCAGTACTTC,CASSLVVGSGYEQYF
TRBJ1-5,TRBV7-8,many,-,TGTGCCAGCAGCTTGGGGACGGTTAGCAATCAGCCCCAGCATTTT,CASSLGTVSNQPQHF
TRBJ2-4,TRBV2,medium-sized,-,TGTGCCTCCCTGGCCGCCAAAAACATTCAGTACTTC,CASLAAKNIQYF
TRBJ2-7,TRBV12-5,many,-,TGTGCTAGTGGTTTGCACTTCTACGAGCAGTACTTC,CASGLHFYEQYF
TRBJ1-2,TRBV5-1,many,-,TGCGCCAGCAGCTTGGCCAGTGGGGCGGACTTGTATGGCTACACCTTC,CASSLASGADLYGYTF
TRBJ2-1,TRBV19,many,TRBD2,TGTGCCAGTAGCTGGGGTAGCGGGCGGGTGGATGAGCAGTTCTTC,CASSWGSGRVDEQFF
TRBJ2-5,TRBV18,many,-,TGTGCCAGCTCACCACCGCTGAGAGAGACCCAGTACTTC,CASSPPLRETQYF
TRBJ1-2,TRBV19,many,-,TGTGCCAGTAGTTTACAGGACAGCGACTATGGCTACACCTTC,CASSLQDSDYGYTF
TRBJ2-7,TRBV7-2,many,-,TGTGCCAGCAGTCTTAGCCGCTACTCCTACGAGCAGTACTTC,CASSLSRYSYEQYF
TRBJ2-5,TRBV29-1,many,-,TGCAGCGTTGAAGTAGGCGGGGCAGAGACCCAGTACTTC,CSVEVGGAETQYF
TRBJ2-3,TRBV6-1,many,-,TGTGCCAGCAGTCTTAGCACAGATACGCAGTATTTT,CASSLSTDTQYF
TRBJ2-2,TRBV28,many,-,TGTGCCAGCAGTTTGATTCCGGCAACCGGGGAGCTGTTTTTT,CASSLIPATGELFF
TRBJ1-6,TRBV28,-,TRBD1,TGTGCCAGCAGTTGGACAGGGGAAAATTCACCCCTCCACTTT,CASSWTGENSPLHF
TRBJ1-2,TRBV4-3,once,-,TGCGCCAGCAGCCAAGAAGTTTACGACAACTATGGCTACACCTTC,CASSQEVYDNYGYTF
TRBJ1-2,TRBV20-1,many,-,TGCAGTGCTAGAGATGGCCGGGGCGGGTATGGCTACACCTTC,CSARDGRGGYGYTF
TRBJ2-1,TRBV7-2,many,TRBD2,TGTGCCAGCAGCCCCAGACTAGCGGCATACAATGAGCAGTTCTTC,CASSPRLAAYNEQFF
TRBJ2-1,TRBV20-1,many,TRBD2,TGCAGTGCTAGAGATCTTGCGACTAGCGGGGGGGTAGGAGAGCAGTTCTTC,CSARDLATSGGVGEQFF
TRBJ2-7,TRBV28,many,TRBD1,TGTGCCAGCAGTCCTCACGGACAGGGTGTGGGTGAGCAGTACTTC,CASSPHGQGVGEQYF
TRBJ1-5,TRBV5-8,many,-,TGTGCCAGCAGCTTCGGGTCTACCCCCAATCAGCCCCAGCATTTT,CASSFGSTPNQPQHF
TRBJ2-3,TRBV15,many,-,TGTGCCACCAGCAGAGCATCCACAGATACGCAGTATTTT,CATSRASTDTQYF
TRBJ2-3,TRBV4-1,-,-,TGCGCCAGCAGCCGGCTTGGGGCCCCGGTTTTGGGCACAGATACGCAGTATTTT,CASSRLGAPVLGTDTQYF
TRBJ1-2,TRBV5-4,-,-,TGTGCCAGCAGCTTGTATCAGACTGGCTACACCTTC,CASSLYQTGYTF
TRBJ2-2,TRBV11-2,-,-,TGTGCCAGCAGCTTAGGATGGCATTCGAACACCGTTGAGCTGTTTTTT,CASSLGWHSNTVELFF
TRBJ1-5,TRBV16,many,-,TGTGCCAGCAGCCAATCGGGGGGGGCCAGGCAGCCCCAGCATTTT,CASSQSGGARQPQHF
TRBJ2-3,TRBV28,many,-,TGTGCCAGCAGTTCCCCCCTGGGGATGGGAGCAGATACGCAGTATTTT,CASSSPLGMGADTQYF